Listed here are 23 T cell receptor beta chains from one sample, sequenced in a study of blood T cell repertoires in COVID-19. The table came from immunoSEQ multiplex PCR; TCRdb's copy has only in-frame clones and leaves some out. The sample gives some 99,000 clones, about 87% of which show up once; about 7% is in the top ten. Material for sequencing was peripheral blood. These TCRs come from a woman aged 50 to 60 with acute or convalescent COVID-19.

The table lists this clone with a few counts. Other DNA sequences in this specimen translate into the identical CDR3. The J gene is TRBJ1-6, the V gene TRBV5-6; TRBD1 might be the D (5 bases). The ends were cut back, 0 bases at V and 2 bases at J, with 6 bases in the middle. Per the germline V gene, CDR1 is SGHDT and CDR2 is YYEEEE. The CDR3 spans 15 residues. The DNA of the CDR3 is TGTGCCAGCAGCTTGGGGGGCGCCTATAATTCACCCCTCCACTTT. Its protein product is CASSLGGAYNSPLHF.

On this clone: Relative to the germline gene, one junction end is altered; a read error may explain this. This chain links TRBV9 with TRBJ1-1, with 7 bases matching TRBD1. The CDR3 consists of 16 residues. Looked up from germline, CDR1 is SGDLS and CDR2 is YYNGEE. CDR3 bases: TGTGCCAGCACCGTAGGATCAGGACAGGAGAACACTGAAGCTTTCTTT. Amino acid sequence: CASTVGSGQENTEAFF.

A single count supports this clone. The chain couples TRBV28 to TRBJ2-7, with 7 bases lining up with TRBD1. After removal of 2 bases from V and 1 base from J, the junction contained 5 bases not matched to a gene. The CDR3 is 15 amino acids. Germline values: CDR1 MDHEN, CDR2 SYDVKM. CDR3: CASSLGGQPSYEQYF. The CDR3 coding sequence is TGTGCCAGCAGTTTAGGGGGACAGCCATCCTACGAGCAGTACTTC.

The chain links TRBV3-1 (or the pseudogene TRBV3-2) to TRBJ1-2, with a tentative D call TRBD1 (5 bases). The germline V gene encodes CDR1 LGHDT and CDR2 YNNKEL (reference sequence). Trimming took off 1 base at V and 5 bases at J, with 14 bases between the two ends. CDR3 length: 15 amino acids. The CDR3 loop reads CASSQGGMRGYGYTF. The DNA of the CDR3 is TGTGCCAGCAGCCAAGGGGGGATGCGGGGGTATGGCTACACCTTC.

The V call is TRBV14, the J call TRBJ2-7; TRBD1 agrees at 7 bases. Germline CDR1 SGHDN, CDR2 FVKESK. There are 14 residues in the CDR3. Unmatched junction bases numbered 7, after V lost 2 bases and J lost 6 bases. CDR3: CASSQRTGWAEQYF. The CDR3, as DNA: TGTGCCAGCAGCCAACGGACAGGATGGGCCGAGCAGTACTTC.

V is TRBV2 and J is TRBJ1-2, with a tentative D call TRBD1 (5 bases). The CDR3 loop spans 13 amino acids. Germline CDR1 SNHLY, CDR2 FYNNEI. V lost 7 bases, J lost 6 bases, and 15 bases lay in between. DNA for the CDR3: TGTGCCAGCATGGTAAGACAGATAAATGGCTACACCTTC. It specifies CASMVRQINGYTF.

The chain has TRBV9 and TRBJ2-5, with 11 bases matching TRBD2. Trimming at V came to 0 bases and at J to 8 bases, leaving 9 bases not matched to a gene. Looked up from germline, CDR1 is SGDLS and CDR2 is YYNGEE. The CDR3 runs to 16 residues. CDR3 protein: CASSVVSGGAGETQYF. The CDR3 DNA follows: TGTGCCAGCAGCGTAGTTAGCGGGGGGGCCGGGGAAACCCAGTACTTC.

V usage is TRBV10-3 and J usage is TRBJ2-6; the D gene is possibly TRBD2 (5 bases). The CDR3 extends over 21 amino acids. V was clipped by 4 bases and J by 0 bases, with 25 bases between them. Germline-derived CDR1 and CDR2 are ENHRY and SYGVKD. As DNA, the CDR3 is TGTGCCATCAGTGTGGGAGCAGACTCGCCCGATCGCTACTCTGGGGCCAACGTCCTGACTTTC. Translation: CAISVGADSPDRYSGANVLTF.

This chain links TRBV5-6 with TRBJ2-7, with 8 bases identical to TRBD2. V trimming: 3 bases; J trimming: 3 bases; junction bases outside the gene matches: 11. The CDR3 contains 16 residues. The germline CDR1 and CDR2 sequences are SGHDT and YYEEEE. CDR3 sequence: CASSWGAGGRSYEQYF. CDR3 in DNA: TGTGCCAGCAGCTGGGGGGCGGGGGGACGGAGCTACGAGCAGTACTTC.

Only a few counts were recorded for this clone. V gene TRBV15 combines with J gene TRBJ1-3; maybe TRBD1 (5 bases). The V end lost 5 bases, the J end lost 0 bases, and 20 bases lay between the germline ends. The CDR3 is 18 amino acids. From germline, CDR1 is LNHNV and CDR2 YYDKDF (reference sequence). CDR3 protein: CATSPPNLGGSSGNTIYF. The CDR3 bases are TGTGCCACCAGCCCTCCAAATCTCGGGGGAAGCTCTGGAAACACCATATATTTT.

The rearrangement joins TRBV5-4 to TRBJ1-6; D might be TRBD1 (6 bases). Germline V lookup: CDR1 SGHNT, CDR2 YYREEE (reference sequence). This CDR3 is built from 15 residues. Between the trimmed V and J ends, which lost 4 bases and 3 bases, there was a span of 11 bases. The CDR3 reads CASSKGGLYNSPLHF. DNA for the CDR3: TGTGCCAGCAGCAAAGGGGGTCTCTATAATTCACCCCTCCACTTT. The variable domain in full, with the rest retrieved from reference TRBV5-4 and TRBJ1-6, is ETGVTQSPTHLIKTRGQQVTLRCSSQSGHNTVSWYQQALGQGPQFIFQYYREEENGRGNFPPRFSGLQFPNYSSELNVNALELDDSALYLCASSKGGLYNSPLHFGNGTRLTVT.

The rearrangement links TRBV3-1 (or the pseudogene TRBV3-2) to TRBJ1-2; the D is unclear. The germline V and J ends were trimmed by 4 bases and 3 bases, with 12 bases remaining between them. Germline V gene data show CDR1 as LGHDT and CDR2 as YNNKEL (reference sequence). The length of the CDR3 is 14 residues. CDR3: CASSPAGWDYGYTF. The CDR3 DNA reads TGTGCCAGCAGCCCCGCCGGGTGGGACTATGGCTACACCTTC.

The rearrangement links TRBV5-1 to TRBJ2-3; 10 bases align to TRBD1. Trimming cost V 5 bases and J 5 bases; bases outside gene matches: 8. Germline V lookup: CDR1 SGHRS, CDR2 YFSETQ. The CDR3 length is 15 residues. The CDR3 sequence is CASRTTGGAGDTQYF. CDR3 DNA: TGCGCCAGCAGGACGACAGGGGGCGCGGGAGATACGCAGTATTTT.

The chain has TRBV18 and TRBJ1-1; D possibly corresponds to TRBD1 (5 bases). Germline V gives CDR1 KGHSH, CDR2 LQKENI. The CDR3 has 13 amino acids. The ends were cut back, 0 bases at V and 6 bases at J, with 8 bases in the middle. The CDR3 region has the DNA TGTGCCAGCTCACCACCACGGGGGTCTGAAGCTTTCTTT. It specifies CASSPPRGSEAFF.

The chain carries TRBV7-3 and TRBJ1-1; D remains ambiguous. Trimming left V 2 bases short and J 2 bases short, with 9 bases between. The CDR3 is made up of 14 amino acids. CDR1 is SGHTA, CDR2 FQGTGA, per germline. CDR3 sequence (DNA): TGTGCCAGCAGCTTATCCGCGGGAAACACTGAAGCTTTCTTT. This translates into CASSLSAGNTEAFF.

The CDR3, as DNA: TGTGCCAGCAGTTCGGGGGGGCGAGCTTTCTTT. It specifies CASSSGGRAFF. V usage is TRBV6-5 and J usage is TRBJ1-1; a weak D match, TRBD1 (6 bases). This CDR3 comprises 11 residues. Trimming left V 4 bases short and J 10 bases short, with 10 bases between. Germline V gene sequence: CDR1 MNHEY, CDR2 SVGAGI.

This chain uses TRBV5-1 with TRBJ1-6, with 9 bases aligning to TRBD1. The CDR3 loop spans 18 amino acids. The V and J ends lost 3 bases and 10 bases, in that order; junction bases with no gene match: 17. Germline CDR1 reads SGHRS; CDR2 reads YFSETQ. CDR3 in amino acids: CASSSREPGQGKHSPLHF. CDR3 DNA: TGCGCCAGCAGCTCCCGGGAACCGGGACAGGGAAAACACTCACCCCTCCACTTT.

The chain carries TRBV10-2 and TRBJ2-6; 8 nucleotides match TRBD1. The germline V gene encodes CDR1 WSHSY and CDR2 SAAADI. Unmatched junction bases numbered 10, after V lost 11 bases and J lost 1 base. The CDR3 loop spans 16 amino acids. Written as DNA, the CDR3 is TGCGCCGGTATGGACAGGGTAGGGTCTGGGGCCAACGTCCTGACTTTC. It yields the protein CAGMDRVGSGANVLTF.

The chain uses TRBV9 and TRBJ1-2; D gene uncertain. The CDR3 runs 13 residues. Trimming stripped 0 bases from V and 8 bases from J, with 11 bases between. Germline V lookup: CDR1 SGDLS, CDR2 YYNGEE. The CDR3 sequence is CASSVASKRGYTF. The CDR3 nucleotides read TGTGCCAGCAGCGTAGCATCCAAGCGGGGCTACACCTTC.

CDR3 sequence (DNA): TGTGCCAGCAATCCCGGGGGTACATACAATGAGCAGTTCTTC. It is translated as CASNPGGTYNEQFF. The rearrangement joins TRBV21-1 to TRBJ2-1; the D call in the table, TRBD2, was not verified against the DNA. TRBV21-1 is deemed a pseudogene. This CDR3 contains 14 residues.

The chain combines TRBV6-2 or TRBV6-3 with TRBJ1-1; D is uncertain. The germline CDR1 and CDR2 sequences are MNHEY and SVGEGT. This CDR3 has 16 residues. V was pared by 5 bases and J by 0 bases, with 16 bases between. The CDR3 coding sequence is TGTGCCAGCAGTCGCCCTATAAGAGTCATGAACACTGAAGCTTTCTTT. Its translation: CASSRPIRVMNTEAFF.

The sample holds a few counts of this clone. This chain uses TRBV9 with TRBJ1-1, with 8 bases fitting TRBD1. This CDR3 has 16 residues. J lost 1 base, V lost 4 bases, and 9 bases had no gene match. The germline V gene has CDR1 SGDLS and CDR2 YYNGEE. The CDR3 coding sequence is TGTGCCAGCAGCTTCCGCCCCGGACAGGGGAACACTGAAGCTTTCTTT. The encoded protein is CASSFRPGQGNTEAFF.

The genes are TRBV19 and TRBJ1-5; a weak D match, TRBD1 (5 bases). Per germline, CDR1 LNHDA and CDR2 SQIVND (reference sequence). Trimming stripped 5 bases from V and 2 bases from J, with 19 bases between. There are 17 residues in the CDR3. CDR3 amino acids: CASSRPGAGRGNQPQHF. Written as DNA, the CDR3 is TGTGCCAGTAGTCGCCCCGGGGCGGGAAGGGGCAATCAGCCCCAGCATTTT.